The T cell receptor beta chain described here comes from a study of T cell changes during pregnancy in multiple sclerosis. This clone appeared a single time. The assay was immunoSEQ multiplex PCR, and TCRdb's table has in-frame clones only and misses some. This table holds 40,000 to 55,000 clones, roughly 90% found once. This CDR3 is built from 16 residues. Germline CDR1 and CDR2: SGHTA and FQGTGA. Trimming removed 6 bases from V and 4 bases from J; junction bases left unmatched: 9. The input for sequencing was peripheral blood, taken in the first trimester of pregnancy. The chain combines TRBV7-3 with TRBJ2-2, with TRBD2 matching over 9 bases. The receptor was isolated from a female donor in good health, enrolled as a control in a pregnancy study. Written as DNA, the CDR3 is TGTGCCAGCAGAGCGGGGGGACTAGCTGGCACCGGGGAGCTGTTTTTT. It is translated as CASRAGGLAGTGELFF. Complete variable domain (other parts from reference TRBV7-3 and TRBJ2-2): GAGVSQTPSNKVTEKGKYVELRCDPISGHTALYWYRQSLGQGPEFLIYFQGTGAADDSGLPNDRFFAVRPEGSVSTLKIQRTERGDSAVYLCASRAGGLAGTGELFFGEGSRLTVL.